A selection of T cell receptor beta chains follows, all from one sample in a study of beta chain features in type 1 diabetes. Generated by immunoSEQ multiplex PCR, the TCRdb table keeps only in-frame clones and is missing some. The sample includes some 700,000 clones, roughly an eighth seen only once; the top ten take approximately 0.022%. The sequenced sample consisted of naive CD4+ T cells from blood. The receptor set was obtained from a man in his late teens or twenties with type 1 diabetes. Each CDR3 is given with its conserved first and last residue. A D gene is named only where the DNA matches it firmly. Rows may omit the clone size; those that give it use once, few, many or a size class.

D	V	J	size	DNA	CDR3
TRBD1	TRBV6-5	TRBJ1-4	few	TGTGCCAGCAGTGGGGACAGGGGAAGTGAAAAACTGTTTTTT	CASSGDRGSEKLFF
TRBD1	TRBV30	TRBJ2-7	few	TGTGCCTGGGCTACCGGGACAGGGGACGAGCAGTACTTC	CAWATGTGDEQYF
TRBD1	TRBV6-5	TRBJ2-3	.	TGTGCCAGCAGCCAGACAGGGTCGAGCACAGATACGCAGTATTTT	CASSQTGSSTDTQYF
TRBD1	TRBV5-4	TRBJ1-1	.	TGTGCCATCCATGTCCCACAGGGGGTGAACACTGAAGCTTTCTTT	CAIHVPQGVNTEAFF
.	TRBV27	TRBJ1-2	few	TGTGCCAGCAGTTTAACAGGGCACTATGGCTACACCTTC	CASSLTGHYGYTF
TRBD2	TRBV4-2	TRBJ2-3	few	TGTGCCAGCAGCCAACTGGGAGACCGGGAGGCAGATACGCAGTATTTT	CASSQLGDREADTQYF
TRBD1	TRBV18	TRBJ1-2	.	TGTGCCAGCTCACCGGACAGGGGGAATGGCTACACCTTC	CASSPDRGNGYTF
.	TRBV5-6	TRBJ2-6	few	TGTGCCAGCACCGCGGGGGCCAACGTCCTGACTTTC	CASTAGANVLTF
.	TRBV7-9	TRBJ2-6	few	TGTGCCAGCAGCTTAGACATACAGGGAAGTGGGGCCAACGTCCTGACTTTC	CASSLDIQGSGANVLTF
TRBD1	TRBV30	TRBJ1-3	few	TGTGCCTGGAGTTTGACGATCCGGGACAGGGGGAGAAACACCATATATTTT	CAWSLTIRDRGRNTIYF
TRBD1	TRBV29-1	TRBJ2-5	.	TGCAGCGTTGTCCGGGACAGGGCGACCCAGTACTTC	CSVVRDRATQYF
TRBD1	TRBV4-1	TRBJ2-7	.	TGCGCCAGCAGCTTGGGGACAGGGGGCAGAGGCGAGCAGTACTTC	CASSLGTGGRGEQYF
TRBD1	TRBV30	TRBJ1-1	.	TGTGCCTGGAGTAGGGACAGGGTGAACACTGAAGCTTTCTTT	CAWSRDRVNTEAFF
TRBD1	TRBV27	TRBJ1-5	.	TGTGCCAGCAGCCCCTGGGGAGAGACAGGGACTCAGCCCCAGCATTTT	CASSPWGETGTQPQHF
.	TRBV18	TRBJ2-7	.	TGTGCCAGCTCACCTCAGGGGACCTACGAGCAGTACTTC	CASSPQGTYEQYF
TRBD2	TRBV7-7	TRBJ2-5	.	TGTGCCAGCAGCTATAGCGGGGGGTACCAAGAGACCCAGTACTTC	CASSYSGGYQETQYF
.	TRBV2	TRBJ1-3	.	TGTGCCAGCAGTTGGAGCTCTGGAAACACCATATATTTT	CASSWSSGNTIYF
.	TRBV10-3	TRBJ2-7	.	TGTGCCATCAGTGGTACAGGGAACGAGCAGTACTTC	CAISGTGNEQYF
.	TRBV19	TRBJ2-1	.	TGTGCCAGTAGTGTGTTGACTAGTAACTCCTACAATGAGCAGTTCTTC	CASSVLTSNSYNEQFF
.	TRBV12-5	TRBJ2-1	few	TGTGCTAGTGGTTTGGCACTCGGCGGCTTCGAGTGGGGGCAGGTCTACAATGAGCAGTTCTTC	CASGLALGGFEWGQVYNEQFF
.	TRBV2	TRBJ2-1	few	TGTGCCAGCAGTCCCCTAACAGGGTACCCCTCCAATGAGCAGTTCTTC	CASSPLTGYPSNEQFF
.	TRBV28	TRBJ2-5	few	TGTGCCAGCAGCCCAAGACGACCGACAGGTGGAGAGACCCAGTACTTC	CASSPRRPTGGETQYF
.	TRBV19	TRBJ2-1	.	TGTGCCAGTAGTGCCCCCAGTGAGCAGTTCTTC	CASSAPSEQFF
.	TRBV7-9	TRBJ1-2	.	TGTGCCAGCAGCGTCCATCATCCGGGACGGAACTTTGTGTACACCTTC	CASSVHHPGRNFVYTF
.	TRBV13	TRBJ2-6	.	TGTGCCAGCAGCCTCGGGTACTCTGGGGCCAACGTCCTGACTTTC	CASSLGYSGANVLTF
.	TRBV2	TRBJ1-1	few	TGTGCCAGCAGGCGCAACAGGGAGGGGGAAGCTTTCTTT	CASRRNREGEAFF
TRBD2	TRBV5-1	TRBJ2-1	.	TGCGCCAGCAGCCCGGGACTAGCGGTTTACAATGAGCAGTTCTTC	CASSPGLAVYNEQFF
.	TRBV23-1	TRBJ1-5	many	TGCGCCAGCAGTCAATCGGAGGGGCAGTTAAGCAATCAGCCCCAGCATTTT	CASSQSEGQLSNQPQHF
TRBD1	TRBV30	TRBJ1-4	.	TGTGCCTGGAGGGACGCCGGGACAGGCAATGAAAAACTGTTTTTT	CAWRDAGTGNEKLFF
.	TRBV30	TRBJ2-3	.	TGTGCCTGGAGTGTGGAGGGAAGCACAGATACGCAGTATTTT	CAWSVEGSTDTQYF
TRBD1	TRBV6-1	TRBJ2-5	few	TGTGCCAGCAGAAACAGGGGTGCGGAGACCCAGTACTTC	CASRNRGAETQYF
TRBD1	TRBV10-3	TRBJ1-3	few	TGTGCCATCAGTTGGGACAGTAGCTCTGGAAACACCATATATTTT	CAISWDSSSGNTIYF
.	TRBV11-3	TRBJ2-3	few	TGTGCCAGCGGGGGTTTCGCTAGCACAGATACGCAGTATTTT	CASGGFASTDTQYF
TRBD1	TRBV19	TRBJ2-1	.	TGTGCCAGTAGGCCGGGACAGGGGTCCAATGAGCAGTTCTTC	CASRPGQGSNEQFF
.	TRBV4-2	TRBJ1-2	few	TGTGCCAGCAGCCAAGAAGACTATGGCTACACCTTC	CASSQEDYGYTF
.	TRBV6-5	TRBJ2-7	few	TGTGCCAGCAGGACCGACAGCTACGAGCAGTACTTC	CASRTDSYEQYF
TRBD1	TRBV18	TRBJ2-6	.	TGTGCCAGCTCACCACGGACAGGCTCCATGGGAGGGGCCAACGTCCTGACTTTC	CASSPRTGSMGGANVLTF
.	TRBV7-2	TRBJ2-7	.	TGTGCCAGCAGCATTCGACAGGCTCTGGATGGCGAGCAGTACTTC	CASSIRQALDGEQYF
TRBD1	TRBV6-6	TRBJ2-2	few	TGTGCCAGCAGGGACAGGGACACCGGGGAGCTGTTTTTT	CASRDRDTGELFF
TRBD2	TRBV5-1	TRBJ2-3	few	TGCGCCAGCGCAGAGGGTAGCGGGGGCGATACGCAGTATTTT	CASAEGSGGDTQYF
.	TRBV6-5	TRBJ1-2	few	TGTGCCAGCAGTCGGGAAACAGGACAATATGGCTACACCTTC	CASSRETGQYGYTF
.	TRBV28	TRBJ2-7	.	TGTGCCAGCGGGAACCCCCTTCGCTACGAGCAGTACTTC	CASGNPLRYEQYF
.	TRBV9	TRBJ2-5	few	TGTGCCAGCTCCGGAGGGGGGGGAGAGACCCAGTACTTC	CASSGGGGETQYF
.	TRBV5-4	TRBJ2-4	.	TGTGCCAGCAGCCAGGACTCCTCAGGTAGCGTTCAGTACTTC	CASSQDSSGSVQYF
TRBD2	TRBV18	TRBJ2-1	few	TGTGCCAGCTCACCTCAGCGGGAGTCGTACAATGAGCAGTTCTTC	CASSPQRESYNEQFF
.	TRBV29-1	TRBJ1-2	few	TGCAGCGCCGAGGGGGTTTACGGTAACTATGGCTACACCTTC	CSAEGVYGNYGYTF
.	TRBV27	TRBJ2-1	.	TGTGCCAGCAGTAAAGAGGGAAGGGAGCAGTTCTTC	CASSKEGREQFF